Listed below are T cell receptor beta chains from one sample, sequenced in a study of blood T cell repertoires in COVID-19. Profiled with immunoSEQ multiplex PCR; TCRdb holds only in-frame clones, not every one. There are some 300,000 clones in the sample; around 90% occur only once, and around 0.97% lies in the top ten. Input material: peripheral blood. Receptor source: a woman aged 40 to 55 with COVID-19, enrolled during active disease. Each CDR3 is given with its conserved first and last residue. The order of the fields is CDR3 protein, CDR3 DNA, V gene, J gene, clone size, D gene. A D gene is named only where the DNA matches it firmly. Only some rows state a clone size, as once, few, many or a class for expanded clones.

cdr3_aa: CASSRTSGSAYEQYF
cdr3_nt: TGTGCCAGCAGCCGGACTAGCGGGAGTGCCTACGAGCAGTACTTC
v_call: TRBV7-8
j_call: TRBJ2-7
clone_size: -
d_call: TRBD2

cdr3_aa: CASSERSGGGRGYTF
cdr3_nt: TGTGCCAGCAGTGAGCGGTCCGGGGGAGGGCGAGGCTACACCTTC
v_call: TRBV6-1
j_call: TRBJ1-2
clone_size: -
d_call: -

cdr3_aa: CASSYRGFNTEAFF
cdr3_nt: TGTGCCAGCAGTTACAGGGGATTTAACACTGAAGCTTTCTTT
v_call: TRBV6-5
j_call: TRBJ1-1
clone_size: -
d_call: -

cdr3_aa: CASSLDTEGSPLHF
cdr3_nt: TGTGCCAGCAGCCTGGACACCGAGGGATCACCCCTCCACTTT
v_call: TRBV5-6
j_call: TRBJ1-6
clone_size: -
d_call: -

cdr3_aa: CASSRAGESSYNSPLHF
cdr3_nt: TGTGCCAGCAGTAGGGCAGGGGAAAGCTCCTATAATTCACCCCTCCACTTT
v_call: TRBV27
j_call: TRBJ1-6
clone_size: once
d_call: -

cdr3_aa: CASKDFTDTQYF
cdr3_nt: TGTGCCAGCAAGGACTTCACAGATACGCAGTATTTT
v_call: TRBV27
j_call: TRBJ2-3
clone_size: -
d_call: -

cdr3_aa: CASSPPGADTQYF
cdr3_nt: TGTGCCAGCTCACCACCCGGAGCAGATACGCAGTATTTT
v_call: TRBV18
j_call: TRBJ2-3
clone_size: -
d_call: -

cdr3_aa: CASSSAPSGLGNEQFF
cdr3_nt: TGCGCCAGCAGCTCCGCCCCTAGCGGTCTCGGGAATGAGCAGTTCTTC
v_call: TRBV5-1
j_call: TRBJ2-1
clone_size: -
d_call: TRBD2

cdr3_aa: CASIPAARASYEQYF
cdr3_nt: TGTGCCAGCATCCCTGCGGCCAGGGCGTCCTACGAGCAGTACTTC
v_call: TRBV6-5
j_call: TRBJ2-7
clone_size: once
d_call: -

cdr3_aa: CASSFQGNTEAFF
cdr3_nt: TGTGCCAGCAGCTTTCAGGGGAACACTGAAGCTTTCTTT
v_call: TRBV7-8
j_call: TRBJ1-1
clone_size: -
d_call: -

cdr3_aa: CASSLAQAFVGANVLTF
cdr3_nt: TGTGCCAGCAGCTTAGCACAGGCCTTCGTTGGGGCCAACGTCCTGACTTTC
v_call: TRBV7-6
j_call: TRBJ2-6
clone_size: -
d_call: -

cdr3_aa: CASSEGTRFGYTF
cdr3_nt: TGTGCCAGCAGTGAAGGGACAAGGTTCGGCTACACCTTC
v_call: TRBV6-1
j_call: TRBJ1-2
clone_size: -
d_call: -

cdr3_aa: CASSVGGGTYEQYF
cdr3_nt: TGTGCCAGCAGCGTAGGGGGCGGAACCTACGAGCAGTACTTC
v_call: TRBV9
j_call: TRBJ2-7
clone_size: -
d_call: -

cdr3_aa: CASSDRAGQPQHF
cdr3_nt: TGTGCCAGCAGTGACAGGGCTGGGCAGCCCCAGCATTTT
v_call: TRBV2
j_call: TRBJ1-5
clone_size: -
d_call: -

cdr3_aa: CASIGTHRVEKLFF
cdr3_nt: TGTGCCAGCATAGGAACCCACCGGGTTGAAAAACTGTTTTTT
v_call: TRBV2
j_call: TRBJ1-4
clone_size: once
d_call: -

cdr3_aa: CASSRTGGPVTGELFF
cdr3_nt: TGTGCCAGCAGCCGAACCGGGGGGCCGGTCACCGGGGAGCTGTTTTTT
v_call: TRBV7-3
j_call: TRBJ2-2
clone_size: -
d_call: -

cdr3_aa: CASSYQRRPLLIREKLFF
cdr3_nt: TGTGCCAGCAGTTACCAACGGAGGCCCCTCCTCATTCGGGAAAAACTGTTTTTT
v_call: TRBV6-2/TRBV6-3
j_call: TRBJ1-4
clone_size: -
d_call: -

cdr3_aa: CAWSGDRDQPQHF
cdr3_nt: TGTGCCTGGAGTGGGGACAGAGATCAGCCCCAGCATTTT
v_call: TRBV30
j_call: TRBJ1-5
clone_size: once
d_call: TRBD1

cdr3_aa: CASSPVEYGYTF
cdr3_nt: TGTGCCAGCTCACCGGTAGAGTATGGCTACACCTTC
v_call: TRBV18
j_call: TRBJ1-2
clone_size: -
d_call: -

cdr3_aa: CSAADRAFGYTF
cdr3_nt: TGCAGCGCCGCGGACAGGGCTTTTGGCTACACCTTC
v_call: TRBV29-1
j_call: TRBJ1-2
clone_size: -
d_call: TRBD1

cdr3_aa: CASSQDRTAFLGYTF
cdr3_nt: TGCGCCAGCAGCCAAGATAGGACAGCCTTTCTCGGCTACACCTTC
v_call: TRBV4-3
j_call: TRBJ1-2
clone_size: -
d_call: -

cdr3_aa: CASSVSLRGAAGEKLFF
cdr3_nt: TGTGCCAGCAGCGTATCTCTTCGGGGGGCGGCTGGTGAAAAACTGTTTTTT
v_call: TRBV9
j_call: TRBJ1-4
clone_size: -
d_call: -

cdr3_aa: CASSQVHGGGQPQHF
cdr3_nt: TGTGCCAGCAGCCAAGTACACGGGGGAGGCCAGCCCCAGCATTTT
v_call: TRBV14
j_call: TRBJ1-5
clone_size: -
d_call: -

cdr3_aa: CASSLGGRGRDTEAFF
cdr3_nt: TGTGCCAGCAGCTTAGGGGGCAGGGGGCGGGACACTGAAGCTTTCTTT
v_call: TRBV7-2
j_call: TRBJ1-1
clone_size: -
d_call: TRBD1

cdr3_aa: CASSTKQNTEAFF
cdr3_nt: TGTGCCAGCAGTACGAAGCAGAACACTGAAGCTTTCTTT
v_call: TRBV2
j_call: TRBJ1-1
clone_size: -
d_call: -

cdr3_aa: CASSMDLDYQETQYF
cdr3_nt: TGTGCCAGTAGTATGGACCTGGACTATCAAGAGACCCAGTACTTC
v_call: TRBV19
j_call: TRBJ2-5
clone_size: -
d_call: -

cdr3_aa: CSVATRGSLNTEAFF
cdr3_nt: TGCAGCGTGGCAACCCGAGGGAGTCTGAACACTGAAGCTTTCTTT
v_call: TRBV29-1
j_call: TRBJ1-1
clone_size: -
d_call: -

cdr3_aa: CASSQALGSPSYNEQFF
cdr3_nt: TGTGCCAGCAGTCAAGCGCTGGGTAGCCCTTCCTACAATGAGCAGTTCTTC
v_call: TRBV25-1
j_call: TRBJ2-1
clone_size: -
d_call: -

cdr3_aa: CASSLGGQPNEKLFF
cdr3_nt: TGTGCCAGCAGCTTAGGAGGGCAGCCCAATGAAAAACTGTTTTTT
v_call: TRBV7-9
j_call: TRBJ1-4
clone_size: few
d_call: -

cdr3_aa: CAWSVIAQAAPGELFF
cdr3_nt: TGTGCCTGGAGTGTTATCGCCCAGGCAGCACCCGGGGAGCTGTTTTTT
v_call: TRBV30
j_call: TRBJ2-2
clone_size: -
d_call: -

cdr3_aa: CASRAGVSGANVLTF
cdr3_nt: TGTGCCAGCAGGGCAGGGGTGTCTGGGGCCAACGTCCTGACTTTC
v_call: TRBV11-2
j_call: TRBJ2-6
clone_size: -
d_call: -

cdr3_aa: CATSRDGGTGETQYF
cdr3_nt: TGTGCCACCAGCAGAGATGGAGGGACAGGAGAGACCCAGTACTTC
v_call: TRBV15
j_call: TRBJ2-5
clone_size: -
d_call: TRBD1

cdr3_aa: CASSLWGAGYTF
cdr3_nt: TGTGCCAGCAGTTTATGGGGCGCCGGCTACACCTTC
v_call: TRBV12-3/TRBV12-4
j_call: TRBJ1-2
clone_size: -
d_call: -

cdr3_aa: CASSLRLAVGYNEQFF
cdr3_nt: TGTGCCAGCAGTTTGCGGCTAGCGGTTGGCTACAATGAGCAGTTCTTC
v_call: TRBV27
j_call: TRBJ2-1
clone_size: -
d_call: TRBD2

cdr3_aa: CASSTGQRQYQETQYF
cdr3_nt: TGTGCCAGCAGCACCGGACAGCGACAATACCAAGAGACCCAGTACTTC
v_call: TRBV7-2
j_call: TRBJ2-5
clone_size: -
d_call: -

cdr3_aa: CASSPRQLQETQYF
cdr3_nt: TGTGCCAGCAGCCCACGACAACTCCAAGAGACCCAGTACTTC
v_call: TRBV7-2
j_call: TRBJ2-5
clone_size: -
d_call: -

cdr3_aa: CASSLSSDGLYGYTF
cdr3_nt: TGTGCCAGCAGTCTTTCATCCGACGGACTCTATGGCTACACCTTC
v_call: TRBV6-5
j_call: TRBJ1-2
clone_size: -
d_call: -

cdr3_aa: CSVASGRRGPQETQYF
cdr3_nt: TGCAGCGTTGCCTCGGGGAGAAGAGGACCTCAAGAGACCCAGTACTTC
v_call: TRBV29-1
j_call: TRBJ2-5
clone_size: -
d_call: -

cdr3_aa: CASSKSARGGVKTEAFF
cdr3_nt: TGTGCCAGTTCGAAATCCGCGAGGGGGGGCGTAAAAACTGAAGCTTTCTTT
v_call: TRBV19
j_call: TRBJ1-1
clone_size: -
d_call: -

cdr3_aa: CASSYDIIFGRGKPEQYF
cdr3_nt: TGTGCCAGCAGTTACGATATTATTTTCGGACGGGGTAAGCCCGAGCAGTACTTC
v_call: TRBV6-2/TRBV6-3
j_call: TRBJ2-7
clone_size: -
d_call: -

cdr3_aa: CASSLSAGPLHF
cdr3_nt: TGTGCCAGCAGTTTAAGTGCGGGACCCCTCCACTTT
v_call: TRBV27
j_call: TRBJ1-6
clone_size: -
d_call: -

cdr3_aa: CASSAAGAFSGANVLTF
cdr3_nt: TGTGCCAGCAGCGCAGCAGGGGCTTTTTCTGGGGCCAACGTCCTGACTTTC
v_call: TRBV7-3
j_call: TRBJ2-6
clone_size: once
d_call: -

cdr3_aa: CASSGTPGNSPLHF
cdr3_nt: TGTGCCAGCAGCGGTACCCCAGGAAATTCACCCCTCCACTTT
v_call: TRBV7-2
j_call: TRBJ1-6
clone_size: -
d_call: -

cdr3_aa: CASSYSREGQPQHF
cdr3_nt: TGTGCCAGCAGTTACTCCAGGGAGGGTCAGCCCCAGCATTTT
v_call: TRBV6-5
j_call: TRBJ1-5
clone_size: -
d_call: -

cdr3_aa: CASSGDRGRYNEQFF
cdr3_nt: TGTGCCAGCAGCGGGGACAGGGGACGTTACAATGAGCAGTTCTTC
v_call: TRBV27
j_call: TRBJ2-1
clone_size: -
d_call: TRBD1

cdr3_aa: CASSLGQRSSYEQYF
cdr3_nt: TGCGCCAGCAGCTTGGGGCAGAGGAGCTCCTACGAGCAGTACTTC
v_call: TRBV5-1
j_call: TRBJ2-7
clone_size: -
d_call: -

cdr3_aa: CASSFRDRGLNYGYTF
cdr3_nt: TGTGCCAGCAGCTTCCGGGACAGGGGGCTAAACTATGGCTACACCTTC
v_call: TRBV7-6
j_call: TRBJ1-2
clone_size: -
d_call: TRBD1

cdr3_aa: CASSFGTGPYEQYF
cdr3_nt: TGTGCCAGCAGTTTCGGGACAGGGCCCTACGAGCAGTACTTC
v_call: TRBV27
j_call: TRBJ2-7
clone_size: few
d_call: TRBD1

cdr3_aa: CASSFTGTGGYEQYF
cdr3_nt: TGTGCCAGCAGCTTTACCGGGACAGGGGGCTACGAGCAGTACTTC
v_call: TRBV5-6
j_call: TRBJ2-7
clone_size: -
d_call: TRBD1

cdr3_aa: CASSFSGGQPQHF
cdr3_nt: TGTGCCAGCAGTTTTAGCGGGGGGCAGCCCCAGCATTTT
v_call: TRBV27
j_call: TRBJ1-5
clone_size: -
d_call: -

cdr3_aa: CSVEDQGDGYTF
cdr3_nt: TGCAGCGTTGAAGATCAAGGGGATGGCTACACCTTC
v_call: TRBV29-1
j_call: TRBJ1-2
clone_size: -
d_call: -

cdr3_aa: CASSPRQGTPKYSNQPQHF
cdr3_nt: TGTGCCAGCAGTCCTAGACAGGGAACCCCGAAATATAGCAATCAGCCCCAGCATTTT
v_call: TRBV27
j_call: TRBJ1-5
clone_size: once
d_call: TRBD1

cdr3_aa: CASSVLSRDTGELFF
cdr3_nt: TGTGCCAGCAGCGTGTTGTCTAGAGACACCGGGGAGCTGTTTTTT
v_call: TRBV9
j_call: TRBJ2-2
clone_size: -
d_call: -

cdr3_aa: CASSLGGVGEKLFF
cdr3_nt: TGTGCCAGCAGCTTAGGGGGGGTGGGTGAAAAACTGTTTTTT
v_call: TRBV7-8
j_call: TRBJ1-4
clone_size: -
d_call: -

cdr3_aa: CASSRDRPTDTQYF
cdr3_nt: TGTGCCAGCAGCAGGGACAGGCCCACAGATACGCAGTATTTT
v_call: TRBV5-6
j_call: TRBJ2-3
clone_size: few
d_call: TRBD1

cdr3_aa: CASSLVGQGGGGYTF
cdr3_nt: TGCGCCAGCAGCTTGGTCGGACAGGGCGGAGGTGGCTACACCTTC
v_call: TRBV5-1
j_call: TRBJ1-2
clone_size: -
d_call: TRBD1

cdr3_aa: CASSRGPDEKLFF
cdr3_nt: TGCGCCAGCAGTAGGGGGCCCGATGAAAAACTGTTTTTT
v_call: TRBV5-1
j_call: TRBJ1-4
clone_size: -
d_call: TRBD1